This TCR beta chain was recovered during a study of T cell changes during pregnancy in multiple sclerosis. Germline CDR1 and CDR2: LNHDA and SQIVND (reference sequence). The CDR3 runs to 15 residues. J lost 8 bases, V lost 2 bases, and 9 bases had no gene match. This clone appeared a single time. Sequenced by immunoSEQ multiplex PCR; TCRdb stores in-frame clones only, minus some. The sample shows 100,000 or so clones, about 91% of them seen only once. The sequence was collected from a female donor with multiple sclerosis, enrolled in a pregnancy study. The chain employs TRBV19 and TRBJ2-3; TRBD1 aligns across 8 bases. The sequences come from peripheral blood, collected in the second trimester of pregnancy. CDR3 DNA sequence: TGTGCCAGTAGTATACCTACCCTGGGACAGGTTACGCAGTATTTT. Translated, it gives CASSIPTLGQVTQYF. Combining the CDR3 with reference TRBV19 and TRBJ2-3 gives the whole variable domain DGGITQSPKYLFRKEGQNVTLSCEQNLNHDAMYWYRQDPGQGLRLIYYSQIVNDFQKGDIAEGYSVSREKKESFPLTVTSAQKNPTAFYLCASSIPTLGQVTQYFGPGTRLTVL.